These 11 T cell receptor beta chains came from one sample sequenced in a study of T cells in localized non-small cell lung cancer. Assay used: immunoSEQ multiplex PCR; TCRdb lists only in-frame clones, some missing. The table shows 50,000 to 65,000 clones, with roughly 76% occurring only once. The sequenced sample was PBMCs, obtained before any cancer treatment. All receptors come from a man aged 40 to 70 with stage II lung adenocarcinoma.

The rearrangement links TRBV5-1 to TRBJ2-2; 8 positions agree with TRBD2. Germline CDR1 reads SGHRS; CDR2 reads YFSETQ. J lost 5 bases, V lost 1 base, and 4 bases had no gene match. The CDR3 loop spans 15 amino acids. Here the CDR3 reads CASSLQAGETGELFF. The DNA for the CDR3 is TGCGCCAGCAGCTTGCAAGCGGGAGAGACCGGGGAGCTGTTTTTT.

This chain joins TRBV29-1 and TRBJ1-1; TRBD1 might be the D (5 bases). The CDR3 sequence is 10 residues long. Per the germline V gene, CDR1 is SQVTM and CDR2 is ANQGSEA. V was cut by 7 bases and J by 7 bases, with 10 bases left in between. CDR3 sequence reads: CSAQQVEAFF. DNA for the CDR3: TGCAGCGCCCAACAGGTTGAAGCTTTCTTT.

In its sample, this clone was seen a few times. For the CDR3, the DNA is TGCGCCAGCAATTTGGGGGCTCGGGGAAGCACTGAAGCTTTCTTT. This codes for CASNLGARGSTEAFF. V usage is TRBV5-1 and J usage is TRBJ1-1; D might be TRBD1 (6 bases). V shed 6 bases and J shed 4 bases, with 19 bases lying between them. The CDR3 runs to 15 residues. In germline, CDR1 is SGHRS, CDR2 YFSETQ. Full variable domain (rest looked up from reference TRBV5-1 and TRBJ1-1): KAGVTQTPRYLIKTRGQQVTLSCSPISGHRSVSWYQQTPGQGLQFLFEYFSETQRNKGNFPGRFSGRQFSNSRSEMNVSTLELGDSALYLCASNLGARGSTEAFFGQGTRLTVV.

The J gene is TRBJ2-6, the V gene TRBV18; D perhaps matches TRBD2 (5 bases). Germline values: CDR1 KGHSH, CDR2 LQKENI. This CDR3 is 15 amino acids long. The V end lost 5 bases, the J end lost 2 bases, and 10 bases lay between the germline ends. The CDR3 DNA reads as TGTGCCAGCTCAGCGGGTTCTGCTGGGGCCAACGTCCTGACTTTC. Residues: CASSAGSAGANVLTF.

The chain employs TRBV10-3 and TRBJ2-7; D is ambiguous. The CDR3 spans 12 residues. Germline CDR1 and CDR2: ENHRY and SYGVKD. V was clipped by 5 bases and J by 9 bases, with 14 bases between them. The CDR3 reads CAISLGLTGQYF. In nucleotides, the CDR3 is TGTGCCATCAGTTTGGGTCTTACGGGGCAGTACTTC.

The CDR3: CSVEGQGANEQYF. CDR3 nucleotide sequence: TGCAGCGTTGAGGGACAGGGGGCTAACGAGCAGTACTTC. The gene calls are TRBV29-1 and TRBJ2-7, with 12 bases identical to TRBD1. The CDR3 covers 13 residues. Germline trimming cut 3 bases from V and 5 bases from J; bases unmatched to any gene: 2. The germline V gene encodes CDR1 SQVTM and CDR2 ANQGSEA.

The chain employs TRBV2 and TRBJ2-2, with TRBD1 identical over 7 bases. The J segment lost 7 bases and the V segment lost 7 bases, leaving 12 bases of the junction unmatched. CDR1 is SNHLY, CDR2 FYNNEI, per germline. The CDR3 runs 15 residues. The chain's CDR3 is CASMSRGGSIGELFF. Written as DNA, the CDR3 is TGTGCCAGCATGAGCCGAGGGGGCTCGATCGGGGAGCTGTTTTTT.

The chain couples TRBV7-2 to TRBJ2-7, with 13 nucleotides matching TRBD2. Trimming cost V 1 base and J 5 bases; bases outside gene matches: 2. CDR3 length: 15 residues. Germline CDR1 SGHTA, CDR2 FQGNSA. The CDR3 region is CASSLGGTSGNEQYF. In DNA form, the CDR3 reads TGTGCCAGCAGCTTAGGAGGGACTAGCGGGAACGAGCAGTACTTC.

V is TRBV7-8 and J is TRBJ1-1; TRBD1 aligns across 8 bases. CDR3 length: 16 residues. V lost 4 bases, J lost 1 base, and 8 bases stayed unmatched. Germline V gene lookup returns CDR1 SGHVS and CDR2 FQNEAQ. CDR3 nucleotides: TGTGCCAGCAGCTCTAGAATGGACAGGGCGAACACTGAAGCTTTCTTT. This gives the protein CASSSRMDRANTEAFF.

This clone was recorded once. The gene calls are TRBV2 and TRBJ2-5; D not resolved. CDR3 length: 14 residues. Per the germline V gene, CDR1 is SNHLY and CDR2 is FYNNEI. Trimming removed 6 bases from V and 2 bases from J, with 13 bases in between. The CDR3 bases are TGTGCCAGCAGGGAGTGGGGTAGGCAAGAGACCCAGTACTTC. Translating gives CASREWGRQETQYF.

The chain recombines TRBV11-2 with TRBJ2-7; 10 nucleotides agree with TRBD1. V was clipped by 1 base and J by 3 bases; unmatched bases: 6. CDR1 is SGHAT, CDR2 FQNNGV, per germline. The CDR3 consists of 16 residues. The CDR3 here is CASSLAGTGVLYEQYF. The CDR3 DNA follows: TGTGCCAGCAGCTTAGCTGGGACAGGGGTCCTCTACGAGCAGTACTTC.